Below are 20 T cell receptor beta chains sequenced from a single sample in a study of T cell changes during pregnancy in multiple sclerosis. Sequencing was performed with immunoSEQ multiplex PCR; in TCRdb, only in-frame clones are kept and a portion is missing. The sample yields tens of thousands of clones, about 89% seen once. The sample in question was CD4+ T cells from peripheral blood mononuclear cells, obtained in the first trimester of pregnancy. Source of these receptors: a female donor with multiple sclerosis, enrolled in a pregnancy study.

CDR3 loop: CASSEVWTSSETQYF. CDR3 bases: TGTGCCAGCAGTGAAGTGTGGACTAGTTCGGAGACCCAGTACTTC. The chain combines TRBV6-1 with TRBJ2-5; 7 positions match TRBD2. Germline V CDR1 and CDR2: MNHNS, SASEGT. The CDR3 length is 15 residues. Unmatched junction bases numbered 7, after V lost 1 base and J lost 5 bases.

The rearrangement links TRBV30 to TRBJ1-4; D perhaps matches TRBD1 (5 bases). Germline V gene lookup returns CDR1 GTSNPN and CDR2 SVGIG (reference sequence). The CDR3 consists of 15 residues. V dropped 0 bases and J dropped 0 bases, with 8 bases sitting between them. Written as DNA, the CDR3 is TGTGCCTGGAGTGTACCCAGGGCAACTAATGAAAAACTGTTTTTT. Its protein is CAWSVPRATNEKLFF.

V is TRBV29-1 and J is TRBJ1-5; possible D gene TRBD1, 6 bases. Germline CDR1 SQVTM, CDR2 ANQGSEA. This CDR3 comprises 12 residues. The CDR3, as DNA: TGCACCCCCCGCGGGGGCTGTCAGCCCCAGCATTTT. It is translated as CTPRGGCQPQHF.

The V gene is TRBV28, the J gene TRBJ2-1, with D possibly being TRBD2 (6 bases). Trimming removed 4 bases from V and 9 bases from J, with 28 bases in between. CDR3 length: 18 residues. From germline, CDR1 is MDHEN and CDR2 SYDVKM. DNA for the CDR3: TGTGCCAGCAGTTCTAGACTGTCGGGAGTTCGAAAAATAGGTGAGCAGTTCTTC. This sequence encodes CASSSRLSGVRKIGEQFF. Full variable domain (rest looked up from reference TRBV28 and TRBJ2-1): DVKVTQSSRYLVKRTGEKVFLECVQDMDHENMFWYRQDPGLGLRLIYFSYDVKMKEKGDIPEGYSVSREKKERFSLILESASTNQTSMYLCASSSRLSGVRKIGEQFFGPGTRLTVL.

This rearrangement joins TRBV11-2 to TRBJ2-4; D possibly corresponds to TRBD2 (7 bases). The CDR3 extends over 14 amino acids. Trimming shortened V by 1 base and J by 8 bases, and 12 bases separated the two germline ends. CDR1 and CDR2 from the germline V gene are SGHAT and FQNNGV. The CDR3 DNA is TGTGCCAGCAGCTTAGGCGGGGGCACTGACATTCAGTACTTC. Its translation is CASSLGGGTDIQYF.

Here the CDR3 reads CASTWLSRVGYEQYF. DNA of the CDR3: TGTGCCAGCACCTGGCTTTCCAGGGTAGGCTACGAGCAGTACTTC. V is TRBV27 and J is TRBJ2-7, with D perhaps matching TRBD1 (5 bases). V gave up 7 bases and J gave up 3 bases, with 19 bases separating them. The CDR3 has 15 amino acids. CDR1 MNHEY and CDR2 SMNVEV come from the germline V gene (reference sequence).

This clone was observed once. The rearrangement uses TRBV6-1 and TRBJ1-2, with D uncertain. The CDR3 has 14 residues. V lost 7 bases and J lost 5, with 17 bases in between. Germline CDR1 and CDR2: MNHNS and SASEGT. The CDR3, as DNA: TGTGCCAGCATCCCGGGTGAGCTTCTGTATGGCTACACCTTC. Its protein is CASIPGELLYGYTF.

The chain carries TRBV5-4 and TRBJ2-2; 14 bases are a match to TRBD2. With V trimmed by 4 bases and J by 6 bases, 5 bases remained unmatched. The length of the CDR3 is 16 residues. Germline CDR1 reads SGHNT; CDR2 reads YYREEE (reference sequence). For the CDR3, the DNA is TGTGCCAGCAGCATACAGGGACTAGCGGGAGCCGGGGAGCTGTTTTTT. It specifies CASSIQGLAGAGELFF.

This chain uses TRBV9 with TRBJ2-5; 7 bases are shared with TRBD2. CDR1 and CDR2 from the germline V gene are SGDLS and YYNGEE. The CDR3 loop spans 15 amino acids. The J segment lost 5 bases and the V segment lost 4 bases, leaving 11 bases of the junction unmatched. DNA of the CDR3: TGTGCCAGCAGCTTAAAAACCGGGAGGTGGGAGACCCAGTACTTC. As protein: CASSLKTGRWETQYF.

This clone ranks as medium-sized. The CDR3 is CASSPGTSGAYEQYF. The DNA of the CDR3 is TGTGCCAGTAGTCCAGGGACTAGCGGGGCATACGAGCAGTACTTC. The V call is TRBV19, the J call TRBJ2-7, with 13 bases matching TRBD2. V was pared by 5 bases and J by 4 bases, with 5 bases of the junction left unmatched. This CDR3 has 15 residues. Germline V lookup: CDR1 LNHDA, CDR2 SQIVND (reference sequence).

The V call is TRBV4-1, the J call TRBJ2-4, with D possibly TRBD2 on 6 matching bases. The germline V gene has CDR1 MGHRA and CDR2 YSYEKL. This CDR3 spans 20 amino acids. V dropped 0 bases and J dropped 0 bases, with 21 bases sitting between them. CDR3 sequence: CASSQDLPSWGGGAKNIQYF. DNA for the CDR3: TGCGCCAGCAGCCAAGACCTTCCCTCGTGGGGAGGCGGAGCCAAAAACATTCAGTACTTC.

This clone was seen only once. V usage is TRBV5-1 and J usage is TRBJ1-1, with D hard to call. The germline V and J ends were trimmed by 3 bases and 4 bases, with 7 bases remaining between them. Germline-derived CDR1 and CDR2 are SGHRS and YFSETQ. This CDR3 contains 12 residues. The CDR3 DNA reads as TGCGCCAGCAGCTGGGCAGGCACTGAAGCTTTCTTT. This sequence encodes CASSWAGTEAFF.

V usage is TRBV18 and J usage is TRBJ1-1; 7 bases map to TRBD1. The CDR3 is made up of 14 amino acids. With 5 bases clipped from V and 3 bases from J, the junction kept 6 bases outside the gene matches. Germline V lookup: CDR1 KGHSH, CDR2 LQKENI. The chain's CDR3 is CASSSVRGDTEAFF. CDR3 nucleotide sequence: TGTGCCAGCTCATCAGTCAGGGGGGACACTGAAGCTTTCTTT.

V is TRBV5-1 and J is TRBJ1-2; D remains ambiguous. V lost 6 bases and J 3 bases, leaving 18 bases between the germline ends. The CDR3 extends over 15 amino acids. Germline V gene data show CDR1 as SGHRS and CDR2 as YFSETQ. The DNA of the CDR3 is TGCGCCAGCAACCTGGGTTCGACACGCGACTATGGCTACACCTTC. Translation gives CASNLGSTRDYGYTF.

The chain uses TRBV30 and TRBJ1-2; no clear D gene. CDR1 is GTSNPN and CDR2 is SVGIG in the germline V gene (reference sequence). V lost 3 bases to trimming and J lost 8 bases, with 16 bases between them. CDR3 size: 13 residues. The CDR3: CAWSANFNAGYTF. The CDR3 bases are TGTGCCTGGAGCGCTAATTTTAACGCGGGCTACACCTTC.

There are a few counts of this clone. The rearrangement uses TRBV7-8 and TRBJ1-3; D is possibly TRBD1 (6 bases). CDR1 and CDR2 from the germline V gene are SGHVS and FQNEAQ. There are 15 residues in the CDR3. Deletions cut 5 bases from V and 2 bases from J, with 13 bases between. CDR3 nucleotide sequence: TGTGCCAGCAGCCTTACAGGGTCTGCTGGAAACACCATATATTTT. It is translated as CASSLTGSAGNTIYF.

This clone was counted once. CDR3: CASSYSRSSYNEQFF. In DNA form, the CDR3 reads TGTGCCAGCAGTTACTCGCGGAGCTCCTACAATGAGCAGTTCTTC. The chain couples TRBV6-6 to TRBJ2-1; no clear D gene. This CDR3 has 15 residues. Between the trimmed V and J ends, which lost 0 bases and 0 bases, there was a span of 6 bases. Germline-derived CDR1 and CDR2 are MNHNY and SVGAGI (reference sequence).

The chain employs TRBV9 and TRBJ2-1; the match to TRBD2 covers 7 bases. This CDR3 is 15 amino acids long. V was clipped by 2 bases and J by 2 bases; unmatched bases: 4. Germline CDR1 and CDR2: SGDLS and YYNGEE. CDR3: CASSVRAGPYNEQFF. CDR3 sequence (DNA): TGTGCCAGCAGCGTTCGAGCGGGACCCTACAATGAGCAGTTCTTC.

The rearrangement joins TRBV30 to TRBJ1-5, with unresolved D. Germline values: CDR1 GTSNPN, CDR2 SVGIG (reference sequence). The V and J ends lost 2 bases and 3 bases respectively, with 5 bases between them. The CDR3 is 12 amino acids. The DNA for the CDR3 is TGTGCCTGGAGTATCAACAATCAGCCCCAGCATTTT. It translates to CAWSINNQPQHF.

V and J are TRBV18 and TRBJ2-4, with 9 bases matching TRBD1. The junction had 8 bases not matched to a gene; V was cut back by 6 bases and J by 8 bases. Germline V gives CDR1 KGHSH, CDR2 LQKENI. The CDR3 totals 14 residues. This CDR3 is CASSRTGAKDIQYF. The CDR3 nucleotides read TGTGCCAGCTCCCGGACAGGGGCTAAGGACATTCAGTACTTC.